Listed here is a single TCR beta chain. Profiled with immunoSEQ multiplex PCR; TCRdb holds only in-frame clones, not every one. The table includes more than 75,000 clones, around 80% detected once. CDR1 and CDR2 (germline): MNHEY, SVGEGT. Trimming stripped 2 bases from V and 7 bases from J, with 10 bases between. The CDR3 length is 13 residues. This sample was taken from a study of blood T cell repertoires in COVID-19. The receptor was isolated from a man in his 60s with acute or convalescent COVID-19. The chain combines TRBV6-2 or TRBV6-3 with TRBJ2-3, with D perhaps TRBD2 (5 bases). The material sequenced was peripheral blood. The CDR3 reads CASSYAGENTQYF. For the CDR3, the DNA is TGTGCCAGCAGTTACGCGGGTGAGAATACGCAGTATTTT.